One sample yielded the 2 T cell receptor beta chains listed below, sequenced in a study of blood T cell repertoires in COVID-19. Produced via immunoSEQ multiplex PCR; TCRdb's table is partial and in-frame only. Here the sample spans 350,000 or so clones, about 91% being singletons. Sequenced sample: peripheral blood. The source of these receptors is a woman in her 30s with COVID-19, enrolled during active disease.

This clone occurred once. The V gene is TRBV19, the J gene TRBJ1-4; a weak D match, TRBD1 (5 bases). Germline loops: CDR1 LNHDA, CDR2 SQIVND (reference sequence). The CDR3 has 13 residues. Trimming took 10 bases from V and 6 from J, leaving 15 bases between them. The CDR3 spells CATTGGAHEKLFF. For the CDR3, the DNA is TGTGCCACAACGGGAGGGGCGCATGAAAAACTGTTTTTT.

The gene calls are TRBV6-5 and TRBJ1-2; tentative D call: TRBD1 (5 bases). CDR3 size: 16 residues. Germline V CDR1 and CDR2: MNHEY, SVGAGI. The V end lost 0 bases, the J end lost 2 bases, and 13 bases lay between the germline ends. The CDR3 loop is CASSYSMGLPNYGYTF. CDR3 bases: TGTGCCAGCAGTTACTCGATGGGGCTACCAAACTATGGCTACACCTTC.